This T cell receptor beta chain was sequenced for a study of control samples from healthy donors and cancer patients. Germline loops: CDR1 SEHNR, CDR2 FQNEAQ (reference sequence). V was clipped by 5 bases and J by 4 bases; unmatched bases: 7. CDR3 size: 17 residues. Profiling relied on immunoSEQ multiplex PCR, and the TCRdb table lists in-frame clones only, not all of them. The table has roughly 150,000 clones, around 86% seen once; the top ten hold 4.9%. The sample consisted of blood. This TCR came from a man aged 30 to 45 in good health. This chain links TRBV7-9 with TRBJ2-1; TRBD2 agrees at 14 bases. The CDR3 region has the DNA TGTGCCAGCAGCCGCGGGACTAGCGGGAGAGGGTACAATGAGCAGTTCTTC. As protein: CASSRGTSGRGYNEQFF.